This TCR beta chain was recovered during a study of cytomegalovirus exposure and HLA in healthy donors (dated by TCRdb to about 2017). About the investigation overall: An earlier analysis of approximately 640 of the donors reported roughly 270 Gb of sequence data and 117 million unique TCR beta sequences from roughly 200 million T cells. About 280 gigabases of sequencing data and roughly 80 million unique TCR sequences made up an early release that covered under 750 HLA-typed donors. Of the roughly 410 genotyped donors, roughly 76% were placed in the genetic ancestry cluster associated with self-reported Caucasian donors. The study aimed to test whether signatures of past pathogen exposure could be identified by cataloging public T cell receptors. The study profiled the T cell repertoires of approximately 700 subjects by immunosequencing and related them to cytomegalovirus serostatus. Besides the first cohort of 666 subjects, a separate validation cohort made up of over 100 different subjects was used. To predict cytomegalovirus infection status, the study combined high-throughput TCR immunosequencing, statistical association of individual TCRs with disease status, and machine learning. In a later analysis, previously published TCR beta repertoires from several hundred donors were re-analyzed and high-resolution HLA genotyping was added so that TCR occurrence patterns could be studied. Rather than drawing on any new phenotypic data, the later analysis identified candidate immune exposures from TCR beta sequences and the way those sequences occurred across donors. An earlier analysis of roughly 600 of the donors used high-throughput TCR beta sequencing to judge whether each TCR beta V gene segment behaved as functional or pseudogenic. Alongside the repertoire data, information on donor age, sex, ethnicity and CMV serostatus was compiled. In a later genetic analysis, genome-wide SNP genotypes for about three fifths of the roughly 670 donors were used, and that subset was treated as a discovery cohort. All discovery cohort repertoires had been generated using a single sequencing platform. HLA typing covered class I and class II loci at four-digit resolution. Typing coverage varied by locus: roughly 629-640 donors for A, B, C, DRB1 and DQB1; roughly 520 for DQA1; over 600 for DPA1; about 450 for DPB1. Several DR-DQ haplotypes were handled as single units for association and clustering, since linkage in the cohort was strong. Across 300 to 500 genotyped donors of the cohort, an average of about 240,000 unique TCR beta nucleotide sequences per donor were sequenced, and roughly a sixth of those sequences were non-productive. The study at large found these results: According to a later analysis, parvovirus B19, influenza, CMV and Epstein-Barr virus appeared linked to several top co-occurrence clusters. In a later analysis, most CMV-associated TCR beta chains were found to appear HLA-restricted, with HLA associations seemingly driven largely by CMV exposure. V-gene and J-gene trimming of TCR beta chains was associated with a missense DCLRE1C variant in a later genetic analysis, and the association was replicated in an independent cohort. When HLA alleles, especially DR and DQ, strongly co-occurred, attributing TCR associations to individual alleles was difficult. The only immune exposure information available for the cohort was CMV serostatus. Because counts were too low, seventeen rarely observed V segments, including chromosome 9 orphons, were excluded from the earlier analysis of 587 of the donors. An earlier analysis of 450 to 750 of the donors showed that most TCR beta V segments appeared in productive rearrangements either about 87% or about 30% of the time, which broadly matched IMGT annotations. A total of 150 to 200 TCR beta chains were listed by the study as associated with cytomegalovirus. In both the original and validation cohorts, the classifier was reported to diagnose cytomegalovirus status with high specificity and sensitivity. Because the 87-base-pair reads could not distinguish some IMGT-functional V segments, including TRBV6-2 and TRBV6-3, those segments were excluded. Only TCR beta chains were sequenced in this cohort, and the absence of alpha or paired-chain data limited detectable features. Roughly uniform sequencing depth across donors was assumed in presence/absence analyses, although this assumption may not hold. The authors suggested that the approach could potentially be generalized to other disease states and immunological phenotypes. A further reported finding was that TCR beta sequences accurately predicted the HLA-A and HLA-B alleles for most subjects in the first cohort. Compared with equally common non-associated chains, HLA-associated TCR beta chains in a later analysis were more clonally expanded and had lower generation probabilities. In vitro tests confirmed that a few of the cytomegalovirus-associated TCR beta chains recognize cytomegalovirus antigens. A cluster of highly shared sequence variants was judged likely to represent a technical artifact of the sequencing pipeline. While some public TCRs were present in many individuals, most TCR sequences turned up only very rarely across donors. At a false discovery rate of 0.05, a later analysis linked 16,951 TCR beta sequences to specific HLA alleles. In a later analysis, the rate of TCR association differed among HLA loci, with DRB1 alleles having the most associated TCRs and HLA-C alleles having the fewest. According to a later genetic analysis, donors in an Asian-associated ancestry cluster had fewer N-insertions in productive TCRs than the approximately 650-donor mean. HLA typing was unavailable for some donors at each locus, so association tests used only the typed subset. Correlated functional status among segregating V segments might be attributable to linkage disequilibrium, but an unknown experimental factor could not be ruled out.

In total, around 600 healthy bone marrow donors made up the cohort. All cohort members were sampled while nominally healthy, although unrecorded immune exposures were likely present. The donor tested CMV seropositive and was one of the 289 seropositive cohort members. A peripheral blood sample was collected from each donor, and TCR beta sequencing was performed on peripheral blood mononuclear cells. Genomic DNA was extracted from the blood cell samples with the Qiagen DNeasy Blood Extraction Kit. The library was generated by the immunoSEQ multiplex PCR assay. A mixture of 60 forward primers for TCR Vbeta segments and 13 reverse primers for TCR Jbeta segments was used in the multiplex PCR. The CDR3 region of rearranged TCR beta genes was amplified from genomic DNA by a multiplex PCR assay. The amplified TCR beta libraries were sequenced on the Illumina HiSeq System as 87-base-pair reads. On the study's bioinformatics: A later analysis tallied roughly 80 million unique TCR beta chains across the 700 or so repertoires, and around 12 million of those chains were shared by two or more donors. Raw reads were error-corrected and collapsed into unique sequences with a nearest-neighbor algorithm that merged closely related sequences to remove PCR and sequencing errors. Alignment of CDR3 sequences to IMGT reference sequences was used to assign V, D and J gene segments. For a sequence to be retained, at least a six-nucleotide match to both a V gene segment and a J gene segment was required. A rearrangement counted as productive if the CDR3 had no stop codons and remained in frame with V and J, and every other rearrangement counted as non-productive. Following IMGT convention, CDR3 was defined as the stretch from the second conserved V-encoded cysteine up to the conserved J-encoded phenylalanine. Sequences without an unambiguous match to a single V gene segment were excluded from the earlier analysis of 587 of the donors. In an earlier analysis of approximately 590 of the donors, a V segment was called functional when productive rearrangements were above 56.7%, and segregating when the standard deviation between donors exceeded 5%. A statistical classification framework was built for diagnosing cytomegalovirus status from the catalog of TCR beta chain sequences. In a later analysis, TCR nucleotide sequences were compared against IMGT/GENE-DB human TR gene sequences so that V and J genes could be assigned. Using the TCRdist pipeline, a later analysis assigned CDR3 sequences along with most-parsimonious VDJ recombination scenarios. In a later analysis, each TCR beta chain was defined by its CDR3 amino acid sequence together with its V-gene family, and reads lacking a unique V-gene family were excluded. A later analysis removed roughly 590 highly shared, low-generation-probability nucleotide sequences to deal with suspected cross-contamination and a sequencing artifact. In a later analysis, a clonal expansion index was calculated for each public chain from normalized within-repertoire ranks of inferred template counts. In a later analysis, generation probabilities were computed using a VDJ recombination model fitted to out-of-frame rearrangements, and the results were checked against IGoR. A later analysis scored TCR-TCR, TCR-HLA and TCR-CMV co-occurrence with hypergeometric tests, applying a repertoire-size bias correction to TCR pairs. False discovery rates were estimated in a later analysis by permuting HLA or CMV assignments 20 times. In a later analysis, co-occurring TCRs were grouped with DBSCAN, and TCRdist sequence similarity was added when clustering was performed within HLA-allele-positive subsets. Repertoires with fewer than 30,000 or more than 120,000 public chains were left out of co-occurrence clustering, as were five repertoires with anomalous nucleotide sharing. This is the immuneACCESS table as TCRdb keeps it, with only in-frame sequences that have V and J called. A part of the clones is gone; compared with another copy, unresolved V genes explain less than half, and the rest is unexplained. For V, J and clone size, that table is used; D and trimming come from the DNA. This sample holds 55,000 to 70,000 clones; around 78% were observed only once. The leading ten clones occupy roughly 8% of the sample.

The CDR3, from cysteine to phenylalanine, totals 13 residues. Of all the DNA, just the CDR3 is kept, 39 bases in frame from base 1. According to the germline V gene, CDR1 reads SQVTM and CDR2 reads ANQGSEA. The junction carries 10 bases between V and J, which are trimmed by 1 base and 3 bases respectively. Worth noting for this clone: Its antigen is currently not known. Base qualities are missing; no much larger clone stands one base away.

This chain joins TRBV29-1 to TRBJ2-7, with no reliable assignment of the D segment. The sample consisted of PBMCs. This TCR was sampled from a young man in good health and CMV-seropositive. Here is the DNA: TGCAGCGTTGAAGTACCACTTGTCTACGAGCAGTACTTC. Its translation is CSVEVPLVYEQYF.